These 5 T cell receptor beta chains came from one sample sequenced in a study of CD8+CD57+ T cells in acquired aplastic anemia. Patients selected for sequencing had displayed CD8+CD57+ cell expansion by flow cytometry. Genomic DNA served as template for TCR beta VDJ and CDR3 profiling. A single record per CDR3 protein comes from TCRdb applying MiXCR to the reads. The repertoire has 180,000 or so distinct CDR3 sequences, 63% of them found once; the top ten carry roughly 43%. The sequenced sample consisted of sorted CD4+, CD8+, or CD8+CD57+ T cells (not recorded which) from PBMCs. Receptors originate from a human donor with aplastic anemia.

The table lists this clonotype with a few counts. This chain uses TRBV25-1 with TRBJ1-1; perhaps TRBD1 as D (5 bases). The CDR3 runs to 14 residues. Germline V gene data show CDR1 as MGHDK and CDR2 as SYGVNS. The V gene lost 5 bases and the J gene lost 2 bases, with 12 bases spanning the gap. The CDR3 is CASSLTGTNTEAFF. For the CDR3, the DNA is TGTGCCAGCAGTTTAACAGGTACAAACACTGAAGCTTTCTTT.

The J gene is TRBJ1-1, the V gene TRBV2; TRBD1 is a possible D gene (5 bases). The CDR3 has 13 residues. Per the germline V gene, CDR1 is SNHLY and CDR2 is FYNNEI. The V end lost 4 bases, the J end lost 3 bases, and 9 bases lay between the germline ends. The CDR3 loop is CASSGQWDTEAFF. The CDR3 DNA follows: TGTGCCAGCAGTGGACAGTGGGACACTGAAGCTTTCTTT.

V usage is TRBV5-1 and J usage is TRBJ2-7; D perhaps matches TRBD1 (6 bases). CDR1 and CDR2 (germline): SGHRS, YFSETQ. Trimming shortened V by 1 base and J by 2 bases, and 13 bases separated the two germline ends. There are 15 residues in the CDR3. Here the CDR3 reads CASSLRDKIPYEQYF. DNA of the CDR3: TGCGCCAGCAGCTTGCGGGACAAGATTCCCTACGAGCAGTACTTC.

The V and J genes are TRBV7-9 and TRBJ2-1, with D tentatively TRBD2 (5 bases). The CDR3 loop spans 14 amino acids. The germline gives CDR1 SEHNR, CDR2 FQNEAQ (reference sequence). V was cut by 0 bases and J by 7 bases, with 10 bases left in between. CDR3: CASSLARPGNEQFF. CDR3 nucleotide sequence: TGTGCCAGCAGCTTAGCGAGGCCGGGGAATGAGCAGTTCTTC.

The V and J genes are TRBV7-2 and TRBJ2-5, with D possibly TRBD2 on 6 matching bases. The CDR3 totals 18 residues. CDR1 is SGHTA and CDR2 is FQGNSA in the germline V gene. The V end lost 1 base, the J end lost 5 bases, and 23 bases lay between the germline ends. DNA of the CDR3: TGTGCCAGCAGCTTAGTCGGGCAATTGAGAGGTGCGGGGGAGACCCAGTACTTC. The encoded protein is CASSLVGQLRGAGETQYF.